The 27 T cell receptor beta chains given below trace back to one sample, sequenced in a study of OX40 agonist ivuxolimab in advanced cancers. Produced via immunoSEQ multiplex PCR; TCRdb's table is partial and in-frame only. The top ten hold 35% to 50% of the sample, which has some 25,000 clones, about 86% seen once. The sample was CD4+ or CD8+ T cells sorted from blood, taken in a trial of the OX40 agonist ivuxolimab. Source of these receptors: an adult with an advanced solid tumor such as melanoma, head and neck, liver or kidney cancer.

The gene calls are TRBV4-1 and TRBJ2-1; D not resolved. Germline assignment: CDR1 MGHRA and CDR2 YSYEKL. CDR3 length: 12 amino acids. V lost 2 bases, J lost 5 bases, and 4 bases lay in between. As DNA, the CDR3 is TGCGCCAGCAGCCAATATAACAATGAGCAGTTCTTC. The encoded protein is CASSQYNNEQFF.

This chain connects TRBV5-1 to TRBJ2-4, with D perhaps matching TRBD1 or TRBD2 (5 bases each). The CDR3 is made up of 16 amino acids. CDR1 is SGHRS and CDR2 is YFSETQ in the germline V gene. Trimming cost V 0 bases and J 1 base, with 11 bases left between them. For the CDR3, the DNA is TGCGCCAGCAGCTTGGCCGGGGCATCGGCCAAAAACATTCAGTACTTC. Protein sequence: CASSLAGASAKNIQYF.

This sequence joins TRBV6-1 and TRBJ2-7; 7 bases match TRBD1. Trimming cost V 7 bases and J 0 bases; bases outside gene matches: 6. Germline V gene sequence: CDR1 MNHNS, CDR2 SASEGT. The CDR3 loop spans 14 amino acids. The CDR3 DNA sequence: TGTGCCAGCACCCTGACAGGGTCCTCCTACGAGCAGTACTTC. It yields the protein CASTLTGSSYEQYF.

V is TRBV6-1 and J is TRBJ1-1, with D tentatively TRBD1 (5 bases). This CDR3 spans 14 amino acids. The germline V gene encodes CDR1 MNHNS and CDR2 SASEGT. Trimming took 8 bases from V and 0 from J, leaving 13 bases between them. CDR3 nucleotide sequence: TGTGCCAGCCTCTTCGGGGCAGTGAACACTGAAGCTTTCTTT. Translating gives CASLFGAVNTEAFF.

The chain uses TRBV7-2 and TRBJ2-1; TRBD2 is a possible D gene (5 bases). V was shortened by 6 bases and J by 1 base, with 13 bases between the two germline ends. The CDR3 is 15 amino acids. Germline CDR1 and CDR2: SGHTA and FQGNSA. In DNA, the CDR3 is TGTGCCAGCAGGGTCGCGGCGGGTTCCTACAATGAGCAGTTCTTC. This translates into CASRVAAGSYNEQFF.

The chain joins TRBV6-1 to TRBJ1-5, with 8 bases lining up with TRBD1. The V gene end was trimmed by 3 bases and the J gene end by 7 bases; junction bases not matched to a gene: 5. The CDR3 sequence is 14 residues long. Germline V CDR1 and CDR2: MNHNS, SASEGT. CDR3 residues: CASSDRQGHQPQHF. CDR3 sequence (DNA): TGTGCCAGCAGTGATAGACAGGGGCACCAGCCCCAGCATTTT.

The genes are TRBV6-4 and TRBJ2-1; 10 positions agree with TRBD2. Germline CDR1 reads MRHNA; CDR2 reads SNTAGT. The length of the CDR3 is 15 residues. Trimming removed 0 bases from V and 6 bases from J; junction bases left unmatched: 2. CDR3 sequence (DNA): TGTGCCAGCAGTGACTCTAGCGGGGGGTCCAATGAGCAGTTCTTC. The encoded protein is CASSDSSGGSNEQFF.

The chain couples TRBV29-1 to TRBJ1-1; 8 nucleotides agree with TRBD1. The CDR3 sequence is 12 residues long. Germline CDR1 reads SQVTM; CDR2 reads ANQGSEA. Trimming cost V 7 bases and J 1 base; bases outside gene matches: 2. The CDR3 sequence: CSATGENTEAFF. The CDR3 region has the DNA TGCAGCGCGACAGGGGAGAACACTGAAGCTTTCTTT.

The V call is TRBV19, the J call TRBJ2-7; 11 positions match TRBD1. This CDR3 comprises 14 residues. CDR1 is LNHDA, CDR2 SQIVND, per germline (reference sequence). The V segment lost 3 bases and the J segment 2 bases; nucleotides outside the gene matches: 0. CDR3 in DNA: TGTGCCAGTAGTATGGGACAGGGGGCCTACGAGCAGTACTTC. Amino acid sequence: CASSMGQGAYEQYF.

The V gene is TRBV6-5, the J gene TRBJ2-4, with a weak D call TRBD1 (6 bases). This CDR3 has 15 residues. V dropped 5 bases and J dropped 8 bases, with 19 bases sitting between them. CDR1 is MNHEY and CDR2 is SVGAGI in the germline V gene. Written as DNA, the CDR3 is TGTGCCAGCAGTCCCTCACAGGGTTGGTCGGACATTCAGTACTTC. The encoded protein is CASSPSQGWSDIQYF.

V gene TRBV11-2 combines with J gene TRBJ2-5; D perhaps matches TRBD1 (5 bases). The CDR3 totals 13 residues. Germline CDR1 is SGHAT and CDR2 is FQNNGV. Trimming shortened V by 2 bases and J by 4 bases, and 8 bases separated the two germline ends. CDR3 in amino acids: CASSLRGGETQYF. The CDR3 DNA is TGTGCCAGCAGCTTAAGGGGTGGAGAGACCCAGTACTTC.

This sequence joins TRBV27 and TRBJ1-2; D unclear. Germline-derived CDR1 and CDR2 are MNHEY and SMNVEV (reference sequence). This CDR3 region has 15 residues. V lost 2 bases and J lost 3, with 13 bases in between. The chain's CDR3 is CASSLKGRSDYGYTF. CDR3 in DNA: TGTGCCAGCAGTTTAAAAGGGCGTTCGGACTATGGCTACACCTTC.

The chain recombines TRBV30 with TRBJ1-4; no firm D call. CDR1 is GTSNPN, CDR2 SVGIG, per germline (reference sequence). Trimming took 7 bases from V and 7 from J, leaving 10 bases between them. The CDR3 covers 11 residues. The CDR3 sequence is CASRPCEKLFF. The CDR3 nucleotides read TGTGCCTCTCGTCCTTGTGAAAAACTGTTTTTT.

This CDR3 reads CASSFGPGGNQPQHF. DNA for the CDR3: TGTGCCAGCAGCTTCGGACCAGGGGGCAATCAGCCCCAGCATTTT. This chain connects TRBV5-4 to TRBJ1-5, with a tentative D call TRBD1 (6 bases). Deletions cut 2 bases from V and 2 bases from J, with 11 bases between. Germline-derived CDR1 and CDR2 are SGHNT and YYREEE (reference sequence). This CDR3 has 15 residues.

The chain employs TRBV28 and TRBJ2-1, with 7 bases fitting TRBD1. The CDR3 extends over 15 amino acids. Germline CDR1 is MDHEN and CDR2 is SYDVKM. V lost 6 bases and J lost 0; bases outside the gene matches: 5. The CDR3 reads CASSPDRSSYNEQFF. As DNA, the CDR3 is TGTGCCAGCAGCCCGGACAGGAGCTCCTACAATGAGCAGTTCTTC.

The V call is TRBV10-1, the J call TRBJ2-7; no clear D gene. V was pared by 2 bases and J by 5 bases, with 4 bases between. Germline V gene sequence: CDR1 WNHNN, CDR2 SYGVQD (reference sequence). The CDR3 spans 11 residues. CDR3: CASSEGDEQYF. DNA of the CDR3: TGCGCCAGCAGTGAGGGTGACGAGCAGTACTTC.

The CDR3 protein is CASTMTSGVRFF. In DNA, the CDR3 is TGTGCCAGCACCATGACTAGCGGGGTGAGGTTCTTC. The chain joins TRBV28 to TRBJ2-1; 11 nucleotides agree with TRBD2. This CDR3 comprises 12 residues. With 7 bases clipped from V and 15 bases from J, the junction kept 8 bases outside the gene matches. The germline gives CDR1 MDHEN, CDR2 SYDVKM.

This sequence joins TRBV18 and TRBJ2-7, with D maybe TRBD2 (6 bases). Trimming removed 3 bases from V and 4 bases from J, with 16 bases in between. The germline V gene encodes CDR1 KGHSH and CDR2 LQKENI. The CDR3 spans 15 residues. CDR3 bases: TGTGCCAGCTCACCGGGGGGAGTCAGTATGTACGAGCAGTACTTC. Amino acid sequence: CASSPGGVSMYEQYF.

V usage is TRBV27 and J usage is TRBJ1-1; D is uncertain. The CDR3 consists of 15 residues. V was trimmed by 4 bases and J by 1 base, leaving 13 bases between them. Germline CDR1 reads MNHEY; CDR2 reads SMNVEV (reference sequence). The CDR3 loop is CASSSSGYENTEAFF. In DNA form, the CDR3 reads TGTGCCAGCAGTTCCTCAGGATATGAGAACACTGAAGCTTTCTTT.

This clone showed up just a few times. The rearrangement joins TRBV6-4 to TRBJ2-2; D uncertain. V gave up 3 bases and J gave up 0 bases, with 11 bases separating them. This CDR3 is 16 amino acids long. The germline V gene encodes CDR1 MRHNA and CDR2 SNTAGT. In nucleotides, the CDR3 is TGTGCCAGCAGTGATGGGCAGGATGCGAACACCGGGGAGCTGTTTTTT. Amino acid sequence: CASSDGQDANTGELFF.

The J gene is TRBJ1-2, the V gene TRBV7-9, with unresolved D. V dropped 2 bases and J dropped 9 bases, with 13 bases sitting between them. The CDR3 has 13 residues. Germline V CDR1 and CDR2: SEHNR, FQNEAQ (reference sequence). This CDR3 reads CASSLPPHLRYTF. The DNA of the CDR3 is TGTGCCAGCAGCTTACCCCCACACTTGCGCTACACCTTC.

The rearrangement joins TRBV18 to TRBJ2-7; the D gene could be TRBD1 or TRBD2 (5 bases each). CDR3 length: 15 residues. Trimming took 0 bases from V and 6 from J, leaving 15 bases between them. In germline, CDR1 is KGHSH, CDR2 LQKENI. This CDR3 is CASSPPSGPPGEQYF. In DNA form, the CDR3 reads TGTGCCAGCTCACCACCCTCGGGACCGCCCGGCGAGCAGTACTTC. The variable domain in full, with the rest retrieved from reference TRBV18 and TRBJ2-7, is NAGVMQNPRHLVRRRGQEARLRCSPMKGHSHVYWYRQLPEEGLKFMVYLQKENIIDESGMPKERFSAEFPKEGPSILRIQQVVRGDSAAYFCASSPPSGPPGEQYFGPGTRLTVT.

The chain couples TRBV5-1 to TRBJ2-5; D is possibly TRBD1 (5 bases). Germline CDR1 SGHRS, CDR2 YFSETQ. The CDR3 length is 14 residues. The ends were cut back, 1 base at V and 5 bases at J, with 12 bases in the middle. Here the CDR3 reads CASSLSWGEETQYF. CDR3 DNA: TGCGCCAGCAGCTTGTCATGGGGCGAGGAGACCCAGTACTTC.

V and J are TRBV7-9 and TRBJ1-1; TRBD1 matches 7 bases. Germline assignment: CDR1 SEHNR and CDR2 FQNEAQ (reference sequence). The J segment lost 1 base and the V segment lost 0 bases, leaving 2 bases of the junction unmatched. The CDR3 length is 15 residues. The chain's CDR3 is CASSLAGQKNTEAFF. As DNA, the CDR3 is TGTGCCAGCAGCTTAGCGGGACAGAAGAACACTGAAGCTTTCTTT.

This chain connects TRBV27 to TRBJ2-7; D may correspond to TRBD1 or TRBD2 (5 bases each). Germline CDR1 is MNHEY and CDR2 is SMNVEV (reference sequence). The CDR3 runs 12 residues. Trimming removed 8 bases at V and 3 bases at J, with 11 bases between. This CDR3 is CASGGTSYEQYF. CDR3 sequence (DNA): TGTGCCAGCGGGGGTACCAGCTACGAGCAGTACTTC.

V usage is TRBV7-6 and J usage is TRBJ2-1; tentatively, D is TRBD2 (7 bases). Germline V lookup: CDR1 SGHVS, CDR2 FNYEAQ. This CDR3 region has 15 residues. Trimming removed 2 bases from V and 6 bases from J, with 14 bases in between. For the CDR3, the DNA is TGTGCCAGCAGCTTAAAAGGGGGGGGCGGCAATGAGCAGTTCTTC. Amino acid sequence: CASSLKGGGGNEQFF. Complete variable domain (other parts from reference TRBV7-6 and TRBJ2-1): GAGVSQSPRYKVTKRGQDVALRCDPISGHVSLYWYRQALGQGPEFLTYFNYEAQQDKSGLPNDRFSAERPEGSISTLTIQRTEQRDSAMYRCASSLKGGGGNEQFFGPGTRLTVL.

The chain recombines TRBV27 with TRBJ2-1, with 11 bases fitting TRBD1. The germline CDR1 and CDR2 sequences are MNHEY and SMNVEV (reference sequence). Trimming removed 6 bases from V and 4 bases from J; junction bases left unmatched: 8. CDR3 length: 16 amino acids. CDR3 sequence (DNA): TGTGCCAGCAGCCCCAGGACAGGGGGCTCTTACAATGAGCAGTTCTTC. Amino acids: CASSPRTGGSYNEQFF.